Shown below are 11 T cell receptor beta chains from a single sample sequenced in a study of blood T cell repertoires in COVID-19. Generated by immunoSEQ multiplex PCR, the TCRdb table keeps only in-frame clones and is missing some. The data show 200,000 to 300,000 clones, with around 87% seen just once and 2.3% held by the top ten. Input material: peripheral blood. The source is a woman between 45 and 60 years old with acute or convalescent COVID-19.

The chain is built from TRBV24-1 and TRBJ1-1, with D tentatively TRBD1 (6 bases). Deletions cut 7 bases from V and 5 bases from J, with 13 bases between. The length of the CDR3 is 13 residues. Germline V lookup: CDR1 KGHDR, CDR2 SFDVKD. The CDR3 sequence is CATRDSGTTEAFF. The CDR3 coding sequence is TGTGCCACCAGGGACTCCGGGACAACTGAAGCTTTCTTT.

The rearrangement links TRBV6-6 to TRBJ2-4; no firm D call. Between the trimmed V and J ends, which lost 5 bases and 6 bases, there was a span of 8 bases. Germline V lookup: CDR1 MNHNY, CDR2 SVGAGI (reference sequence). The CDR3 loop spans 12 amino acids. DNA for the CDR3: TGTGCCAGCAGTCAACCCAGAAACATTCAGTACTTC. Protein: CASSQPRNIQYF.

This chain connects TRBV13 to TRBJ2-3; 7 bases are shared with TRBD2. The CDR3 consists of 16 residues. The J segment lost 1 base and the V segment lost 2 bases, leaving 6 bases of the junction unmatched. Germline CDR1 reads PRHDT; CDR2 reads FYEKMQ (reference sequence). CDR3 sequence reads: CASSLRGGSGTDTQYF. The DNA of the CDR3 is TGTGCCAGCAGCTTACGGGGAGGGAGTGGCACAGATACGCAGTATTTT. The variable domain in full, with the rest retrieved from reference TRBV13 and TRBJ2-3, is AAGVIQSPRHLIKEKRETATLKCYPIPRHDTVYWYQQGPGQDPQFLISFYEKMQSDKGSIPDRFSAQQFSDYHSELNMSSLELGDSALYFCASSLRGGSGTDTQYFGPGTRLTVL.

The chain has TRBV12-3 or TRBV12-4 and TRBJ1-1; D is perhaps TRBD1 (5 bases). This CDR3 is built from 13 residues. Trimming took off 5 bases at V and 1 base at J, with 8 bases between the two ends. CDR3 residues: CASSRDRNTEAFF. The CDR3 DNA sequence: TGTGCCAGCAGTAGAGACAGGAACACTGAAGCTTTCTTT.

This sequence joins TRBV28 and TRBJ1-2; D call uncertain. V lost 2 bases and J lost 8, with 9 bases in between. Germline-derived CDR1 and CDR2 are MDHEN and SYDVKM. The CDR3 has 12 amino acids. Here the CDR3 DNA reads TGTGCCAGCAGTTTAGGTTCTCGGGGCTACACCTTC. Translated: CASSLGSRGYTF.

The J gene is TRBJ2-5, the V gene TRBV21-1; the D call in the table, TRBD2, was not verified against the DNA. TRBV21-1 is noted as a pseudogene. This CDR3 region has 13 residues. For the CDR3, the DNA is TGTGCCAGCATCGGCGGGGGTGGGGAGACCCAGTACTTC. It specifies CASIGGGGETQYF.

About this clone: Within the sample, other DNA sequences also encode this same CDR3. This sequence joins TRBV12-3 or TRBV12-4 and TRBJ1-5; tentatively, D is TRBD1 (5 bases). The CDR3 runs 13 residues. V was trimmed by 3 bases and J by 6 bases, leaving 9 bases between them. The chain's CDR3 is CASSLQGGQPQHF. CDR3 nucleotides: TGTGCCAGCAGTTTGCAGGGAGGTCAGCCCCAGCATTTT.

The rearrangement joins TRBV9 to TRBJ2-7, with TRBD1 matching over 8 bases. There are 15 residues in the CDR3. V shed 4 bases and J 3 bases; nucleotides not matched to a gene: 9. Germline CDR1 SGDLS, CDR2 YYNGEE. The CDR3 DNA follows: TGTGCCAGCAGCCGTAGCACCGGACAGGGCTACGAGCAGTACTTC. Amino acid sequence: CASSRSTGQGYEQYF.

Written as DNA, the CDR3 is TGTGCCAGCTCTCTCGGACTATTCGTTGGCAATCAGCCCCAGCATTTT. This codes for CASSLGLFVGNQPQHF. This chain joins TRBV5-5 and TRBJ1-5; D is uncertain. Germline CDR1 reads SGHKS; CDR2 reads YYEKEE (reference sequence). Trimming removed 7 bases at V and 2 bases at J, with 19 bases between. The CDR3 extends over 16 amino acids. The entire variable domain, with the rest obtained from reference TRBV5-5 and TRBJ1-5, is as follows: DAGVTQSPTHLIKTRGQQVTLRCSPISGHKSVSWYQQVLGQGPQFIFQYYEKEERGRGNFPDRFSARQFPNYSSELNVNALLLGDSALYLCASSLGLFVGNQPQHFGDGTRLSIL.

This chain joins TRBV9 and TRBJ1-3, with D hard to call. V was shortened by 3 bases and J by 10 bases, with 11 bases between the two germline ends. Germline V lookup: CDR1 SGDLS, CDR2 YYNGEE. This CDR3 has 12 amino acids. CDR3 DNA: TGTGCCAGCAGCGAGGCCGGAGGAACCATATATTTT. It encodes CASSEAGGTIYF.

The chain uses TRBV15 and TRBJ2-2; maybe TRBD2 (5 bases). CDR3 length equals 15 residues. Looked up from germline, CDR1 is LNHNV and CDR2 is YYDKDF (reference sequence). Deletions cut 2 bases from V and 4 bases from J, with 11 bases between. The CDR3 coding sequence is TGTGCCACCAGCAGACCAGCGGAACCCACCGGGGAGCTGTTTTTT. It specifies CATSRPAEPTGELFF.